This is a list of T cell receptor beta chains from one sample in a study of blood T cell repertoires in COVID-19. The protocol was immunoSEQ multiplex PCR, while the TCRdb copy is restricted to in-frame clones and leaves out a portion. The data show roughly 180,000 clones, around 85% seen once. The specimen was peripheral blood. These receptors originate from a woman aged 60-70 years with acute or convalescent COVID-19. CDR3s include the opening cysteine and the closing phenylalanine or tryptophan. D genes are given only for firm matches. For some rows the clone size is stated as once, few or many, or as a class when expanded; others skip it.

clone_size: -
d_call: -
j_call: TRBJ2-1
v_call: TRBV7-6
cdr3_aa: CASSPATHNSEQFF
cdr3_nt: TGTGCCAGCAGCCCCGCCACCCATAATAGTGAGCAGTTCTTC

clone_size: -
d_call: TRBD2
j_call: TRBJ2-1
v_call: TRBV10-3
cdr3_aa: CAIRTRLALQEQFF
cdr3_nt: TGTGCCATCAGGACTCGACTAGCCCTCCAAGAGCAGTTCTTC

clone_size: once
d_call: TRBD2
j_call: TRBJ2-1
v_call: TRBV10-3
cdr3_aa: CAIKSGIDNEQFF
cdr3_nt: TGTGCCATCAAGAGCGGGATAGACAATGAGCAGTTCTTC

clone_size: -
d_call: TRBD2
j_call: TRBJ2-7
v_call: TRBV28
cdr3_aa: CASTSGMSSYEQYF
cdr3_nt: TGTGCCAGCACTAGCGGGATGAGCTCCTACGAGCAGTACTTC

clone_size: -
d_call: TRBD1
j_call: TRBJ1-6
v_call: TRBV6-5
cdr3_aa: CASRQGAGNSPLHF
cdr3_nt: TGTGCCAGCAGGCAGGGGGCGGGGAATTCACCCCTCCACTTT

clone_size: -
d_call: -
j_call: TRBJ1-2
v_call: TRBV2
cdr3_aa: CASSGEAVYDYGYTF
cdr3_nt: TGTGCCAGCAGTGGAGAGGCAGTTTATGACTATGGCTACACCTTC

clone_size: few
d_call: TRBD1
j_call: TRBJ2-1
v_call: TRBV28
cdr3_aa: CASPPSGTGALSSYNEQFF
cdr3_nt: TGTGCCAGTCCACCGTCCGGGACAGGGGCCCTCAGCTCCTACAATGAGCAGTTCTTC

clone_size: few
d_call: TRBD2
j_call: TRBJ2-1
v_call: TRBV15
cdr3_aa: CATSRVASGASGRDNEQFF
cdr3_nt: TGTGCCACCAGCAGAGTGGCAAGTGGGGCTAGCGGGAGGGACAATGAGCAGTTCTTC

clone_size: -
d_call: TRBD2
j_call: TRBJ2-2
v_call: TRBV7-6
cdr3_aa: CASSLAGREGNTGELFF
cdr3_nt: TGTGCCAGCAGCTTAGCTGGGCGGGAGGGAAACACCGGGGAGCTGTTTTTT

clone_size: -
d_call: TRBD2
j_call: TRBJ2-7
v_call: TRBV20-1
cdr3_aa: CSASSGIAGGNSYEQYF
cdr3_nt: TGCAGTGCTAGTTCAGGTATAGCGGGAGGTAACTCCTACGAGCAGTACTTC

clone_size: -
d_call: TRBD1
j_call: TRBJ2-5
v_call: TRBV10-3
cdr3_aa: CAISVGTGVGETQYF
cdr3_nt: TGTGCCATCAGTGTTGGGACAGGGGTAGGAGAGACCCAGTACTTC

clone_size: few
d_call: -
j_call: TRBJ2-2
v_call: TRBV5-5
cdr3_aa: CASSNQQGRSTGELFF
cdr3_nt: TGTGCCAGCAGCAATCAACAGGGAAGGAGCACCGGGGAGCTGTTTTTT

clone_size: -
d_call: TRBD1
j_call: TRBJ1-3
v_call: TRBV6-1
cdr3_aa: CASSALNQGGASGNTIYF
cdr3_nt: TGTGCCAGCAGTGCCTTAAACCAAGGGGGCGCATCAGGAAACACCATATATTTT

clone_size: -
d_call: TRBD2
j_call: TRBJ2-2
v_call: TRBV9
cdr3_aa: CASSAGSLAGTGELFF
cdr3_nt: TGTGCCAGCAGCGCGGGGTCGCTAGCGGGTACCGGGGAGCTGTTTTTT

clone_size: -
d_call: -
j_call: TRBJ2-1
v_call: TRBV10-1
cdr3_aa: CASSDYSGLSSYNEQFF
cdr3_nt: TGCGCCAGCAGTGATTATAGCGGATTGAGCTCCTACAATGAGCAGTTCTTC

clone_size: once
d_call: TRBD1
j_call: TRBJ1-5
v_call: TRBV7-6
cdr3_aa: CASSEGTGNQPQHF
cdr3_nt: TGTGCCAGCAGTGAAGGGACAGGCAATCAGCCCCAGCATTTT

clone_size: -
d_call: TRBD1
j_call: TRBJ2-3
v_call: TRBV14
cdr3_aa: CASSLRQGLGTDTQYF
cdr3_nt: TGTGCCAGCAGCCTACGACAGGGCTTGGGCACAGATACGCAGTATTTT

clone_size: -
d_call: TRBD1
j_call: TRBJ2-7
v_call: TRBV28
cdr3_aa: CASRSTGRSYEQYF
cdr3_nt: TGTGCCAGCAGGTCGACAGGGCGCTCCTACGAGCAGTACTTC

clone_size: -
d_call: TRBD1
j_call: TRBJ1-5
v_call: TRBV6-5
cdr3_aa: CASRLDRRDQPQHF
cdr3_nt: TGTGCCAGCAGGCTGGACAGGAGGGATCAGCCCCAGCATTTT

clone_size: once
d_call: TRBD2
j_call: TRBJ2-7
v_call: TRBV5-4
cdr3_aa: CASSAPPGGPSYEQYF
cdr3_nt: TGTGCCAGCAGCGCCCCACCGGGAGGGCCATCCTACGAGCAGTACTTC

clone_size: many
d_call: TRBD2
j_call: TRBJ2-5
v_call: TRBV19
cdr3_aa: CASSPSGSWETQYF
cdr3_nt: TGTGCCAGTAGTCCTAGCGGGAGTTGGGAGACCCAGTACTTC

clone_size: -
d_call: -
j_call: TRBJ1-6
v_call: TRBV3-1/TRBV3-2
cdr3_aa: CASSQTADSPLHF
cdr3_nt: TGTGCCAGCAGCCAGACAGCTGATTCACCCCTCCACTTT

clone_size: -
d_call: -
j_call: TRBJ2-1
v_call: TRBV4-2
cdr3_aa: CATRDSTAVRGAIYNEQFF
cdr3_nt: TGTGCCACTAGAGACTCGACCGCCGTCCGTGGGGCTATCTACAATGAGCAGTTCTTC

clone_size: -
d_call: -
j_call: TRBJ2-5
v_call: TRBV9
cdr3_aa: CASSVGQGSETQYF
cdr3_nt: TGTGCCAGCAGCGTAGGGCAGGGATCAGAGACCCAGTACTTC

clone_size: -
d_call: -
j_call: TRBJ2-1
v_call: TRBV14
cdr3_aa: CASSQDSRVLYNEQFF
cdr3_nt: TGTGCCAGCAGCCAAGATTCGCGGGTCCTCTACAATGAGCAGTTCTTC

clone_size: -
d_call: TRBD1
j_call: TRBJ2-1
v_call: TRBV27
cdr3_aa: CASSLSRDRVVRDEQFF
cdr3_nt: TGTGCCAGCAGTTTATCCCGGGACAGGGTCGTTAGGGATGAGCAGTTCTTC

clone_size: -
d_call: TRBD2
j_call: TRBJ2-3
v_call: TRBV5-1
cdr3_aa: CASSWGGVTDTQYF
cdr3_nt: TGCGCCAGCAGCTGGGGAGGGGTCACAGATACGCAGTATTTT

clone_size: -
d_call: -
j_call: TRBJ1-1
v_call: TRBV2
cdr3_aa: CASSPLYDLSGEAFF
cdr3_nt: TGTGCCAGCAGCCCCCTTTATGACTTGAGTGGTGAAGCTTTCTTT

clone_size: -
d_call: TRBD1
j_call: TRBJ1-2
v_call: TRBV4-1
cdr3_aa: CASSQAGQGIYGYTF
cdr3_nt: TGCGCCAGCAGCCAGGCGGGACAGGGGATTTATGGCTACACCTTC

clone_size: -
d_call: -
j_call: TRBJ2-1
v_call: TRBV6-4
cdr3_aa: CASSRDFNGEQFF
cdr3_nt: TGTGCCAGCAGCCGGGACTTTAACGGTGAGCAGTTCTTC

clone_size: -
d_call: TRBD1
j_call: TRBJ1-4
v_call: TRBV18
cdr3_aa: CASSPTGGEKLFF
cdr3_nt: TGTGCCAGCTCACCAACAGGGGGAGAAAAACTGTTTTTT

clone_size: -
d_call: -
j_call: TRBJ2-2
v_call: TRBV19
cdr3_aa: CASSIAGEVGTGELFF
cdr3_nt: TGTGCCAGTAGTATAGCCGGGGAGGTTGGCACCGGGGAGCTGTTTTTT

clone_size: -
d_call: TRBD2
j_call: TRBJ2-1
v_call: TRBV10-3
cdr3_aa: CAISESRTSGRAKGEQFF
cdr3_nt: TGTGCCATCAGTGAGTCCCGGACTAGCGGGAGGGCAAAGGGGGAGCAGTTCTTC

clone_size: -
d_call: -
j_call: TRBJ1-5
v_call: TRBV12-3/TRBV12-4
cdr3_aa: CASSLGQNQPQHF
cdr3_nt: TGTGCCAGCAGTTTAGGACAAAACCAGCCCCAGCATTTT

clone_size: few
d_call: -
j_call: TRBJ1-4
v_call: TRBV2
cdr3_aa: CASMVRGANEKLFF
cdr3_nt: TGTGCCAGCATGGTCCGGGGGGCCAATGAAAAACTGTTTTTT

clone_size: once
d_call: -
j_call: TRBJ2-7
v_call: TRBV12-3/TRBV12-4
cdr3_aa: CASSLMQSGEQYF
cdr3_nt: TGTGCCAGCAGCCTCATGCAAAGCGGCGAGCAGTACTTC

clone_size: -
d_call: TRBD1
j_call: TRBJ1-2
v_call: TRBV6-6
cdr3_aa: CASSSGGGGYTF
cdr3_nt: TGTGCCAGCAGTTCAGGGGGCGGAGGCTACACCTTC

clone_size: -
d_call: -
j_call: TRBJ1-2
v_call: TRBV6-5
cdr3_aa: CASLTSSYGYTF
cdr3_nt: TGTGCCAGCCTCACATCCTCCTATGGCTACACCTTC

clone_size: -
d_call: -
j_call: TRBJ1-1
v_call: TRBV2
cdr3_aa: CASSVPGARTEAFF
cdr3_nt: TGTGCCAGCAGTGTGCCAGGTGCAAGGACTGAAGCTTTCTTT

clone_size: -
d_call: TRBD1
j_call: TRBJ1-5
v_call: TRBV5-1
cdr3_aa: CASSLGDSVSNQPQHF
cdr3_nt: TGCGCCAGCAGCTTGGGGGACAGCGTAAGCAATCAGCCCCAGCATTTT

clone_size: -
d_call: TRBD1
j_call: TRBJ1-1
v_call: TRBV11-3
cdr3_aa: CASSGTGLSEAFF
cdr3_nt: TGTGCCAGCAGCGGGACAGGGCTCAGTGAAGCTTTCTTT

clone_size: once
d_call: -
j_call: TRBJ1-2
v_call: TRBV6-1
cdr3_aa: CASSDSGYGYTF
cdr3_nt: TGTGCCAGCAGTGATAGCGGCTATGGCTACACCTTC

clone_size: -
d_call: -
j_call: TRBJ1-2
v_call: TRBV19
cdr3_aa: CASSSGNNYGYTF
cdr3_nt: TGTGCCAGTAGCTCAGGGAATAACTATGGCTACACCTTC